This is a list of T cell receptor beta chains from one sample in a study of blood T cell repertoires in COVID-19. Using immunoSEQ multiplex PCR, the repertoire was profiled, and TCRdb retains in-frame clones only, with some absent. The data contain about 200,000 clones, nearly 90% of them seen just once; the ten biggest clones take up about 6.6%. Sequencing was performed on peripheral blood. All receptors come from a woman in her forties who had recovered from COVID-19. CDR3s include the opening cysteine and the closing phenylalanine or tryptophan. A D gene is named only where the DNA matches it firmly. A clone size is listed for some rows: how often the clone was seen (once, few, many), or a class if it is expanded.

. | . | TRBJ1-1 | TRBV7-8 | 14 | TGTGCCAGCAGCTTAGCAGGGGAGAACACTGAAGCTTTCTTT | CASSLAGENTEAFF
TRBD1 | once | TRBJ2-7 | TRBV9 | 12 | TGTGCCAGCAGCGCGGGACAGGGGCAGCAGTACTTC | CASSAGQGQQYF
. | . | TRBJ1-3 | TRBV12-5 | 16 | TGTGCTAGTGGTTTTGGAGGGGTTTCCTCTGGAAACACCATATATTTT | CASGFGGVSSGNTIYF
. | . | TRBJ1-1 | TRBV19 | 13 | TGTGCCAGTAGTATTCGCGGAAACACTGAAGCTTTCTTT | CASSIRGNTEAFF
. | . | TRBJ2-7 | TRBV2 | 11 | TGTGCCAGCAGTGAATCCCAGAAGCAGTACTTC | CASSESQKQYF
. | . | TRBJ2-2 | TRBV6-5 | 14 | TGTGCCAGCAGTTACTCGAGCAGGGCCGGGGAGCTGTTTTTT | CASSYSSRAGELFF
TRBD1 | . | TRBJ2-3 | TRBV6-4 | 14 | TGTGCCACCTCGACAGGGGGCGACACAGATACGCAGTATTTT | CATSTGGDTDTQYF
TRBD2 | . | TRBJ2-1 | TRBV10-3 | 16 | TGTGCCATCAGTGAGTCTATAGCGGGAGGGATAAATGAGCAGTTCTTC | CAISESIAGGINEQFF
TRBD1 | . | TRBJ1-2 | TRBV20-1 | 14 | TGCAGTGCTAGTAGACAGGGGAGAATCTATGGCTACACCTTC | CSASRQGRIYGYTF
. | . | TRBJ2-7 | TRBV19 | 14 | TGTGCCAGTAGTATAGTCGGAGGTACCTACGAGCAGTACTTC | CASSIVGGTYEQYF